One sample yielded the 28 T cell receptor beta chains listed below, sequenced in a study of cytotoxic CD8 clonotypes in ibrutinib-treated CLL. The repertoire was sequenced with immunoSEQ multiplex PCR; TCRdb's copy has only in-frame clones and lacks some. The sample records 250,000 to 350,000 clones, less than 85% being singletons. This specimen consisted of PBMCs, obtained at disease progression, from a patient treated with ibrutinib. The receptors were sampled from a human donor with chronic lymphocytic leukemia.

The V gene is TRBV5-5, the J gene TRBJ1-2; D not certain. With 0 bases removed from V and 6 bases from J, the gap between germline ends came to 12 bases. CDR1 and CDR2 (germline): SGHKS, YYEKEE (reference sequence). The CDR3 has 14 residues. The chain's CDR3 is CASSLAPVEDGYTF. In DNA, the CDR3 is TGTGCCAGCAGCTTGGCCCCGGTTGAGGATGGCTACACCTTC. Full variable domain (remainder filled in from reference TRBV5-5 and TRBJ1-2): DAGVTQSPTHLIKTRGQQVTLRCSPISGHKSVSWYQQVLGQGPQFIFQYYEKEERGRGNFPDRFSARQFPNYSSELNVNALLLGDSALYLCASSLAPVEDGYTFGSGTRLTVV.

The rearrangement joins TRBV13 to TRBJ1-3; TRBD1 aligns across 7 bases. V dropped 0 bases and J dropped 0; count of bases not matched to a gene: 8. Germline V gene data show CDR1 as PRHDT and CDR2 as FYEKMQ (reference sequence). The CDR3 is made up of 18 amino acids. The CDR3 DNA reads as TGTGCCAGCAGCTTAGGCTATGAGGACAGGAGCTCTGGAAACACCATATATTTT. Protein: CASSLGYEDRSSGNTIYF.

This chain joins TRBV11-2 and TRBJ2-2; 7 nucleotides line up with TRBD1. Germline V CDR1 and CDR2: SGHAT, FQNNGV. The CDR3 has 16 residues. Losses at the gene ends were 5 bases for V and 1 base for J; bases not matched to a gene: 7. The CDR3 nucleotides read TGTGCCAGCAGCCCGACCGGGACAGTGAACACCGGGGAGCTGTTTTTT. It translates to CASSPTGTVNTGELFF.

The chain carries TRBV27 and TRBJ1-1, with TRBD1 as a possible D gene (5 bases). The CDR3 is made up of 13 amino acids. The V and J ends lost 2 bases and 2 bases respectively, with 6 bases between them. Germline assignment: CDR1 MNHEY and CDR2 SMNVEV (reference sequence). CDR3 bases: TGTGCCAGCAGTTTAGGGACCAACACTGAAGCTTTCTTT. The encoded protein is CASSLGTNTEAFF.

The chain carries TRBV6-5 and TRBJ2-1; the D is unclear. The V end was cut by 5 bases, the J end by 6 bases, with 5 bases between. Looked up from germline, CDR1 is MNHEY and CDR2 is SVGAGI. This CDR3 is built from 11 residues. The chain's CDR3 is CASSRLNEQFF. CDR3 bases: TGTGCCAGCAGTCGACTCAATGAGCAGTTCTTC.

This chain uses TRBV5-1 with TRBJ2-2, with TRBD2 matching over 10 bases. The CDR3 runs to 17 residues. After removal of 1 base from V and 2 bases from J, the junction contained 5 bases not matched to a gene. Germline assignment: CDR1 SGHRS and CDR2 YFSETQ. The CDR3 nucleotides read TGCGCCAGCAGCTTGCTTCCTAGCGGGGGAAACACCGGGGAGCTGTTTTTT. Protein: CASSLLPSGGNTGELFF.

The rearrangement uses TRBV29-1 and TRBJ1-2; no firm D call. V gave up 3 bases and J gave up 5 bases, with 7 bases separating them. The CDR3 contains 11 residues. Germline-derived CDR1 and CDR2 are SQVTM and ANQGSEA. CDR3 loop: CSVEAAYGYTF. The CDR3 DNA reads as TGCAGCGTTGAGGCAGCATATGGCTACACCTTC.

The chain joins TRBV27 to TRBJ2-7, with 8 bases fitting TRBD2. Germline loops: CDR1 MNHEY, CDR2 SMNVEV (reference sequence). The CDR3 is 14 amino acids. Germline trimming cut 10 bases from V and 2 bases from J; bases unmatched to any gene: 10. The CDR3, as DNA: TGTGCCAAAACTAGGACTAGCAGAGCCTACGAGCAGTACTTC. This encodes CAKTRTSRAYEQYF.

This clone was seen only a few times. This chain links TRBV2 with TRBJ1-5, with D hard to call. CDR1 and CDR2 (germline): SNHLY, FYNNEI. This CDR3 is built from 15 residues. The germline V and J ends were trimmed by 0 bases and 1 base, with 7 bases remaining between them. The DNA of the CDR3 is TGTGCCAGCAGTGAAGCGACCTGGAGCAATCAGCCCCAGCATTTT. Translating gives CASSEATWSNQPQHF.

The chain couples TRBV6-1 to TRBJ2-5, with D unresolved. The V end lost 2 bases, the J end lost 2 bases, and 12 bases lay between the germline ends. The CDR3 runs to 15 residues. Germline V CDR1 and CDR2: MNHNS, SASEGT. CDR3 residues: CASSEPVQPQETQYF. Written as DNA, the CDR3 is TGTGCCAGCAGTGAACCTGTACAGCCTCAAGAGACCCAGTACTTC.

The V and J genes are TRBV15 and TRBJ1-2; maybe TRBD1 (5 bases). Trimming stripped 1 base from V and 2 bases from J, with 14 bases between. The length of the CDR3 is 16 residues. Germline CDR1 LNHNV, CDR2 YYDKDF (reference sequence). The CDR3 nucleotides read TGTGCCACCAGCAGAGGGTCAGGGATAACGAACTATGGCTACACCTTC. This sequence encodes CATSRGSGITNYGYTF.

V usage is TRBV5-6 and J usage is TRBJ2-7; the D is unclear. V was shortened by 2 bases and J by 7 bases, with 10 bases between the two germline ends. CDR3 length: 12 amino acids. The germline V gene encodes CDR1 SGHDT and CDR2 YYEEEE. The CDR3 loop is CASSLVSLEQYF. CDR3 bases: TGTGCCAGCAGCTTAGTGTCCCTTGAGCAGTACTTC.

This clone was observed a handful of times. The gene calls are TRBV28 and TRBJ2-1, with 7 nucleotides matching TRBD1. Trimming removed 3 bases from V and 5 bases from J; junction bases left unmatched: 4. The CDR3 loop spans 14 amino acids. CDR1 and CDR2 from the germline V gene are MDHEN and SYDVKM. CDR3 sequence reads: CASSFEGGNNEQFF. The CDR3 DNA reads TGTGCCAGCAGTTTCGAAGGGGGCAACAATGAGCAGTTCTTC.

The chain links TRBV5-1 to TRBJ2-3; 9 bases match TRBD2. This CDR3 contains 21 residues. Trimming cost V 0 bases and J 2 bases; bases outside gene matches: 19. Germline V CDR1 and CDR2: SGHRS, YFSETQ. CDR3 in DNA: TGCGCCAGCAGCTTGGACCCTAGGGGTTGGCGGGGGGGCCCGGACACAGATACGCAGTATTTT. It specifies CASSLDPRGWRGGPDTDTQYF. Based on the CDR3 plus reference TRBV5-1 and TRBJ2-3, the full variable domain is KAGVTQTPRYLIKTRGQQVTLSCSPISGHRSVSWYQQTPGQGLQFLFEYFSETQRNKGNFPGRFSGRQFSNSRSEMNVSTLELGDSALYLCASSLDPRGWRGGPDTDTQYFGPGTRLTVL.

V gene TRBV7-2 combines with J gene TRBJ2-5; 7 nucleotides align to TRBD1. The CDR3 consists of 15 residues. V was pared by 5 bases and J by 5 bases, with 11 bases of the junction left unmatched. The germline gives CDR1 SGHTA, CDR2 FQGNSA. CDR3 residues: CASSPHRGVGETQYF. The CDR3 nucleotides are TGTGCCAGCAGCCCACACAGGGGAGTCGGGGAGACCCAGTACTTC.

The CDR3 nucleotides are TGTGCCAGCAGTTACCTTTGGGACACAGATACGCAGTATTTT. Its translation: CASSYLWDTDTQYF. V is TRBV28 and J is TRBJ2-3; D remains ambiguous. This CDR3 is built from 14 residues. Trimming pared 4 bases from V and 2 bases from J, leaving 10 bases between. The V gene's germline CDR1 is MDHEN and CDR2 SYDVKM.

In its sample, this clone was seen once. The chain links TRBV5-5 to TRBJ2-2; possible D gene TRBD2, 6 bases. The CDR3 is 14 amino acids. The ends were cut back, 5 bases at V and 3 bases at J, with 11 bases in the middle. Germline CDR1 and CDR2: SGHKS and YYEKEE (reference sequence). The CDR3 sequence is CASSMLAHTGELFF. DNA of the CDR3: TGTGCCAGCAGTATGCTAGCGCACACCGGGGAGCTGTTTTTT.

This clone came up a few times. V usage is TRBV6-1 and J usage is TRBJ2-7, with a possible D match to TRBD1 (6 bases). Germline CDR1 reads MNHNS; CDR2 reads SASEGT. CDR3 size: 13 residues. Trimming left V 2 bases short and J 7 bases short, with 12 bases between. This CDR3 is CASSERGSEEQYF. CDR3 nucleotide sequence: TGTGCCAGCAGTGAAAGGGGGTCGGAGGAGCAGTACTTC.

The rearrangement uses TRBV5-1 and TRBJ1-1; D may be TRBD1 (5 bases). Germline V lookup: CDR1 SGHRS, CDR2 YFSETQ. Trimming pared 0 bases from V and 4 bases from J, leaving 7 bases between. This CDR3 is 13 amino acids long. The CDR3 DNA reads TGCGCCAGCAGCTTGGATGGGGCCACTGAAGCTTTCTTT. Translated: CASSLDGATEAFF.

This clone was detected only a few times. The CDR3 region is CASSLGTASGANVLTF. DNA of the CDR3: TGCGCCAGCAGCCTCGGGACAGCCTCTGGGGCCAACGTCCTGACTTTC. This sequence joins TRBV5-1 and TRBJ2-6; 7 nucleotides align to TRBD1. This CDR3 has 16 amino acids. The V gene's germline CDR1 is SGHRS and CDR2 YFSETQ. J gave up 0 bases and V 4 bases, and 4 bases lay outside the gene matches. Variable domain in full (rest from reference TRBV5-1 and TRBJ2-6): KAGVTQTPRYLIKTRGQQVTLSCSPISGHRSVSWYQQTPGQGLQFLFEYFSETQRNKGNFPGRFSGRQFSNSRSEMNVSTLELGDSALYLCASSLGTASGANVLTFGAGSRLTVL.

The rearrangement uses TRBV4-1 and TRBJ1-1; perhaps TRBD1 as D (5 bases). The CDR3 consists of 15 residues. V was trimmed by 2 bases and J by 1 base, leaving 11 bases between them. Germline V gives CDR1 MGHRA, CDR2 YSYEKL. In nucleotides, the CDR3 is TGCGCCAGCAGCCAACCTCTTCAGGGGAACACTGAAGCTTTCTTT. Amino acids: CASSQPLQGNTEAFF.

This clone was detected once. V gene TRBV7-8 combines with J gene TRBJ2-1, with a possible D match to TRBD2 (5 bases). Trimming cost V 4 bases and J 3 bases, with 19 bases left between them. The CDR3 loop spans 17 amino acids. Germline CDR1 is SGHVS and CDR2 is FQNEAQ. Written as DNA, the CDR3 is TGTGCCAGCAGCTCCTATATGAGTAGCGAAGACTACAATGAGCAGTTCTTC. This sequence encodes CASSSYMSSEDYNEQFF.

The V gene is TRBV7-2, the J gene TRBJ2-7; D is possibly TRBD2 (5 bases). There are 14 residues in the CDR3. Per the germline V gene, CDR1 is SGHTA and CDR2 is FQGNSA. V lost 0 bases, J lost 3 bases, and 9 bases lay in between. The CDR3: CASSLAVSVYEQYF. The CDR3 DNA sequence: TGTGCCAGCAGCTTAGCAGTTAGCGTCTACGAGCAGTACTTC. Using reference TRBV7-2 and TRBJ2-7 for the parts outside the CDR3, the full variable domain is GAGVSQSPSNKVTEKGKDVELRCDPISGHTALYWYRQSLGQGLEFLIYFQGNSAPDKSGLPSDRFSAERTGGSVSTLTIQRTQQEDSAVYLCASSLAVSVYEQYFGPGTRLTVT.

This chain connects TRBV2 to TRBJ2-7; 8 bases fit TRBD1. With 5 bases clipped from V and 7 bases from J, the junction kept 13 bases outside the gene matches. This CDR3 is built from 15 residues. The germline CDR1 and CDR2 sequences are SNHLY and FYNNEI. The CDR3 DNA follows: TGTGCCAGCAGTATTCACGACAGGGGTTTGAGGGAGCAGTACTTC. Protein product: CASSIHDRGLREQYF. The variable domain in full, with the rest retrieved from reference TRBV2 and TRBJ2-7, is EPEVTQTPSHQVTQMGQEVILRCVPISNHLYFYWYRQILGQKVEFLVSFYNNEISEKSEIFDDQFSVERPDGSNFTLKIRSTKLEDSAMYFCASSIHDRGLREQYFGPGTRLTVT.

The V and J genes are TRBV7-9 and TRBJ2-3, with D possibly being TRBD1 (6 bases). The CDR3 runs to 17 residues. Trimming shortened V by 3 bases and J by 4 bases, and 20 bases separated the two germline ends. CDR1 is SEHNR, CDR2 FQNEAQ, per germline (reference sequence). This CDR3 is CASSFRGRGVTSDTQYF. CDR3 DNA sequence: TGTGCCAGCAGCTTCAGGGGCAGGGGCGTAACTTCAGATACGCAGTATTTT.

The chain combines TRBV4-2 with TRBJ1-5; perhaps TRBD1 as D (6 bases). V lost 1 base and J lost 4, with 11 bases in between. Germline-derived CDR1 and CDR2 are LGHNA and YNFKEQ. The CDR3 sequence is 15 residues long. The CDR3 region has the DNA TGTGCCAGCAGCCAAGCGCGGACAGAAAATCAGCCCCAGCATTTT. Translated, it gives CASSQARTENQPQHF.

The CDR3: CSVDWDRWADTQYF. CDR3 DNA: TGCAGCGTTGATTGGGACAGGTGGGCAGATACGCAGTATTTT. This sequence joins TRBV29-1 and TRBJ2-3; the match to TRBD1 covers 8 bases. J lost 4 bases, V lost 3 bases, and 6 bases had no gene match. The CDR3 loop spans 14 amino acids. From germline, CDR1 is SQVTM and CDR2 ANQGSEA.

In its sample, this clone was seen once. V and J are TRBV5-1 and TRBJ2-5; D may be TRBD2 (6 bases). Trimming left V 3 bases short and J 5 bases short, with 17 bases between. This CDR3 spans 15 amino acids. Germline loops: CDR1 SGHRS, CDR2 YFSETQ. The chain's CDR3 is CASSSGGGPRETQYF. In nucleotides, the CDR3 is TGCGCCAGCAGCTCAGGCGGAGGGCCGAGGGAGACCCAGTACTTC.